This T cell receptor (beta chain) was sequenced in a study of blood T cells in healthy people across ages. Study summary: With template switching, about one barcoded beta molecule was captured per two T cells. Overall study findings and caveats: Older individuals had lower TCR beta diversity per million T cells (the decline was roughly linear).

At least 6 micrograms of total RNA were extracted per sample. Combining a sample-barcoded 5' primer with a J-beta primer mix, a second PCR ran for 7 to 11 cycles. TCRdb ran MiXCR on the 5' RACE reads and lists one entry per CDR3 protein. The top ten clones hold under 5% of a sample with roughly 1.5 million distinct CDR3 sequences, approximately 42% of them seen once. The CDR3 sequence is 15 residues long. V was shortened by 8 bases and J by 3 bases, with 16 bases between the two germline ends. Looked up from germline, CDR1 is ENHRY and CDR2 is SYGVKD. As concerns this clonotype: What it recognizes is unknown.

Sequenced: blood. The rearrangement joins TRBV10-3 to TRBJ2-2; tentatively, D is TRBD2 (6 bases). The source of this sequence is a woman aged 18 to 35 in good health. In DNA form, the CDR3 reads TGTGCCATCTTCCCCGCCGGGAGAGACACCGGGGAGCTGTTTTTT. Translating it yields CAIFPAGRDTGELFF.